This T cell receptor beta chain was identified during a study of T cell responses to AZD1222 COVID-19 vaccine. TCRdb keeps only in-frame clones here, not all; method: immunoSEQ multiplex PCR. The repertoire holds more than 75,000 clones, around 82% seen once, with 1.3% in the top ten. Germline V gives CDR1 MGHRA, CDR2 YSYEKL. The CDR3 sequence is 20 residues long. Trimming took off 0 bases at V and 2 bases at J, with 23 bases between the two ends. This sample comprised peripheral blood, obtained 28 days after the second AZD1222 dose. The V and J genes are TRBV4-1 and TRBJ2-4, with D uncertain. The TCR comes from an adult who received the AZD1222 COVID-19 vaccine. The CDR3 DNA reads as TGCGCCAGCAGCCAAGATCATGCAGCTACCAAGGTGGGGTCCAAAAACATTCAGTACTTC. This encodes CASSQDHAATKVGSKNIQYF.